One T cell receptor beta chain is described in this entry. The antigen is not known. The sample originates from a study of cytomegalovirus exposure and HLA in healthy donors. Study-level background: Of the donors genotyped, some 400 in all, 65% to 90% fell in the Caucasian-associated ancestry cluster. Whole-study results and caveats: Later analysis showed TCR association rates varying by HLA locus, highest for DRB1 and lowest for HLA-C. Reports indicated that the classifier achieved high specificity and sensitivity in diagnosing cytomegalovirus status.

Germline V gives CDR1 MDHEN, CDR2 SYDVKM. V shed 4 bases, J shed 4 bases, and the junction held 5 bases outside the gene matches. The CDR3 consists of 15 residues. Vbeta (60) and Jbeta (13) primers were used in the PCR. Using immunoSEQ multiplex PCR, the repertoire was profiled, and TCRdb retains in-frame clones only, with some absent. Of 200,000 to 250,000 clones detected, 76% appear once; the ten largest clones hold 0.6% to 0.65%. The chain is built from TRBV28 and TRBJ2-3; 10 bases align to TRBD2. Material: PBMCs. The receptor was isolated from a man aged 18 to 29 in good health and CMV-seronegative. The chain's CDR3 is CASSSSGRTPDTQYF. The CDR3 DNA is TGTGCCAGCAGTTCTAGCGGGAGAACACCAGATACGCAGTATTTT. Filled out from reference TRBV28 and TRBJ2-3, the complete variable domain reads DVKVTQSSRYLVKRTGEKVFLECVQDMDHENMFWYRQDPGLGLRLIYFSYDVKMKEKGDIPEGYSVSREKKERFSLILESASTNQTSMYLCASSSSGRTPDTQYFGPGTRLTVL.